This TCR beta chain was sequenced for a study of shared clonotypes between healthy human individuals. Assay: immunoSEQ multiplex PCR; the TCRdb copy retains only in-frame clones and omits some. The table has roughly 220,000 clones, approximately 65% seen once. Nashville, Tennessee was home to all donors, each a Caucasian adult. The TCR sequence derives from a man aged 25 to 40 in good health. Source material: memory CD4+ T cells sorted from blood. Indicated subset: CD45RA-negative fraction.

Here the CDR3 DNA reads TGTGCCAGCAGCCCTGGGAAGATGTATGGCTACACCTTC. Protein product: CASSPGKMYGYTF. The V call is TRBV5-6, the J call TRBJ1-2; D call uncertain. This CDR3 contains 13 residues. Germline CDR1 reads SGHDT; CDR2 reads YYEEEE. The V end lost 4 bases, the J end lost 5 bases, and 12 bases lay between the germline ends.